This TCR beta chain appears in the sequencing data of a study of blood T cell repertoires in COVID-19. Data came from immunoSEQ multiplex PCR; TCRdb stores just in-frame clones and leaves some out. The sample lists about 37,000 clones; around 92% were seen once. This clone has just one count. Sequences were obtained from peripheral blood. The sequence derives from a woman older than 75 with acute or convalescent COVID-19.

In DNA form, the CDR3 reads TGTGCCAGCTCACCAATCAACAGCTACGAGCAGTACTTC. Its protein is CASSPINSYEQYF. The genes are TRBV18 and TRBJ2-7; D remains unclear. Trimming removed 2 bases from V and 3 bases from J, with 8 bases in between. The CDR3 extends over 13 amino acids. Germline loops: CDR1 KGHSH, CDR2 LQKENI.